The clone carrying this TCR beta chain has ten or more counts. This CDR3 has 11 amino acids. CDR1 is SGHRS, CDR2 YFSETQ, per germline. Trimming removed 7 bases from V and 2 bases from J, with 4 bases in between. Unique molecular identifiers were added to individual cDNA molecules. In TCRdb, the 5' RACE reads were re-called with MiXCR into one record per CDR3 protein. The sample lists around 82,000 distinct CDR3 sequences, 11% occurring once. The data are from a study of early T cells in non-severe SARS-CoV-2 infection. The sequencing input was whole blood. The receptor was derived from an adult who was a healthcare worker with PCR-confirmed SARS-CoV-2 infection or an uninfected control (not recorded which). The rearrangement joins TRBV5-1 to TRBJ1-3; D is unresolved. CDR3 nucleotide sequence: TGCGCCAGCGGAACTGGAAACACCATATATTTT. Protein product: CASGTGNTIYF.